This TCR beta chain was documented in a study of type 1 regulatory T cells. Study details: T-allo10 is a Tr1-enriched, alloantigen-specific CD4 T cell product made in vitro.

This CDR3 comprises 17 residues. The germline gives CDR1 MGHDK, CDR2 SYGVNS. V dropped 2 bases and J dropped 1 base, with 14 bases sitting between them. Each CDR3 protein is one row after TCRdb ran MiXCR on the reads. The sample yields some 89,000 distinct CDR3 sequences, roughly 30% seen once. The table lists this clonotype with a few counts. This chain uses TRBV25-1 with TRBJ2-2; D is undetermined. Sequencing was done on a sample of CD4+ T cells, either the whole sample or a sorted fraction (not recorded which). This sequence originates from a human donor in good health. The CDR3 DNA reads as TGTGCCAGCAGTGAAATGTATGCCAAGCAGAACACCGGGGAGCTGTTTTTT. Its translation is CASSEMYAKQNTGELFF. Full variable domain (rest looked up from reference TRBV25-1 and TRBJ2-2): EADIYQTPRYLVIGTGKKITLECSQTMGHDKMYWYQQDPGMELHLIHYSYGVNSTEKGDLSSESTVSRIRTEHFPLTLESARPSHTSQYLCASSEMYAKQNTGELFFGEGSRLTVL.